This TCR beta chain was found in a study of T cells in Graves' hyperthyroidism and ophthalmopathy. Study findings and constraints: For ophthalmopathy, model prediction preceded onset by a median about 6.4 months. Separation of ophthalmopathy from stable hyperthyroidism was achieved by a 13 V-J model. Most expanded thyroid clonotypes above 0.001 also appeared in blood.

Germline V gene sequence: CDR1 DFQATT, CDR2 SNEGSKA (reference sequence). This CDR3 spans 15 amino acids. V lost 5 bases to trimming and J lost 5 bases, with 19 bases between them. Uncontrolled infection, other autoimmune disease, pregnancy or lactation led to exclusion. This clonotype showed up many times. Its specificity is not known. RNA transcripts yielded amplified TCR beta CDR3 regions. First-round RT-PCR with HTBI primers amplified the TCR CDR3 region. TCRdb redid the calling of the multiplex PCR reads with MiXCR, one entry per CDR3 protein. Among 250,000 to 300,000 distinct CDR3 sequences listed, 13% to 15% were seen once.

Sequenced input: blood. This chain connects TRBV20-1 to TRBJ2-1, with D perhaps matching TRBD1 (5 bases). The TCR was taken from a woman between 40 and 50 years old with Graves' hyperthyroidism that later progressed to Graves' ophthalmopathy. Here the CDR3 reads CSAYAGHRLDNEQFF. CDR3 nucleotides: TGCAGTGCTTATGCCGGACACCGTTTGGACAATGAGCAGTTCTTC.